This entry lists 22 T cell receptor beta chains sequenced from one sample in a study of control samples from healthy donors and cancer patients. TCRdb's table, derived via immunoSEQ multiplex PCR, lists solely in-frame clones and lacks some. The table has 35,000 to 50,000 clones, 80% to 90% seen once. Source material: PBMCs. The source is a woman aged 60-75 years with lung cancer.

The chain links TRBV14 to TRBJ2-3, with 9 nucleotides matching TRBD2. The CDR3 spans 17 residues. V dropped 1 base and J dropped 4; count of bases not matched to a gene: 9. In germline, CDR1 is SGHDN, CDR2 FVKESK. The CDR3 DNA follows: TGTGCCAGCAGCCAAGGGGGTAGCGGGAGTGGCTCAGATACGCAGTATTTT. Encoded protein: CASSQGGSGSGSDTQYF.

The J gene is TRBJ2-7, the V gene TRBV7-9, with 8 bases aligning to TRBD1. This CDR3 spans 14 amino acids. V shed 5 bases, J shed 5 bases, and the junction held 8 bases outside the gene matches. Germline loops: CDR1 SEHNR, CDR2 FQNEAQ (reference sequence). CDR3 protein: CASSQTRGLNEQYF. CDR3 sequence (DNA): TGTGCCAGCAGCCAGACCAGGGGGCTGAACGAGCAGTACTTC.

This rearrangement joins TRBV10-3 to TRBJ2-1, with a tentative D call TRBD1 (6 bases). This CDR3 has 15 residues. Germline V lookup: CDR1 ENHRY, CDR2 SYGVKD. V dropped 11 bases and J dropped 5 bases, with 22 bases sitting between them. The CDR3 loop is CAAGEGQQKNNEQFF. The CDR3 coding sequence is TGTGCCGCTGGAGAAGGACAGCAAAAAAACAATGAGCAGTTCTTC.

This chain connects TRBV13 to TRBJ2-6, with 7 bases lining up with TRBD1. Per the germline V gene, CDR1 is PRHDT and CDR2 is FYEKMQ (reference sequence). The V segment lost 4 bases and the J segment 2 bases; nucleotides outside the gene matches: 2. The length of the CDR3 is 15 residues. CDR3 bases: TGTGCCAGCAGCTCGGGACAGACTGGGGCCAACGTCCTGACTTTC. This codes for CASSSGQTGANVLTF. Full variable domain (rest looked up from reference TRBV13 and TRBJ2-6): AAGVIQSPRHLIKEKRETATLKCYPIPRHDTVYWYQQGPGQDPQFLISFYEKMQSDKGSIPDRFSAQQFSDYHSELNMSSLELGDSALYFCASSSGQTGANVLTFGAGSRLTVL.

The CDR3 nucleotides read TGTGCCAGTACGGACAGGGCTAACACCGGGGAGCTGTTTTTT. Translating gives CASTDRANTGELFF. The chain combines TRBV19 with TRBJ2-2, with TRBD1 matching 8 bases. Unmatched junction bases numbered 3, after V lost 7 bases and J lost 2 bases. Per the germline V gene, CDR1 is LNHDA and CDR2 is SQIVND (reference sequence). The CDR3 is made up of 14 amino acids.

The V gene is TRBV7-3, the J gene TRBJ2-5; D is uncertain. Germline values: CDR1 SGHTA, CDR2 FQGTGA. This CDR3 comprises 13 residues. The ends were cut back, 6 bases at V and 2 bases at J, with 10 bases in the middle. The CDR3 bases are TGTGCCAGCAGTCGGACGGATCAAGAGACCCAGTACTTC. This gives the protein CASSRTDQETQYF.

Only one count was recorded for this clone. The chain recombines TRBV14 with TRBJ2-7, with 7 bases aligning to TRBD2. Germline V CDR1 and CDR2: SGHDN, FVKESK. The J segment lost 6 bases and the V segment lost 4 bases, leaving 12 bases of the junction unmatched. The CDR3 contains 15 residues. CDR3 in DNA: TGTGCCAGCAGCCGGGACTATTCGCGGTCGGGCGAGCAGTACTTC. Translation gives CASSRDYSRSGEQYF.

The CDR3 DNA is TGTGCCAGCAAACGGGGGGGTAATGAGCAGTTCTTC. As protein: CASKRGGNEQFF. J is TRBJ2-1 and V is TRBV12-3 or TRBV12-4; 8 bases agree with TRBD2. CDR3 length: 12 residues. Losses at the gene ends were 7 bases for V and 7 bases for J; bases not matched to a gene: 3.

The chain combines TRBV28 with TRBJ2-2, with 10 bases matching TRBD2. V was pared by 7 bases and J by 3 bases, with 2 bases of the junction left unmatched. Germline assignment: CDR1 MDHEN and CDR2 SYDVKM. CDR3 length: 14 residues. The CDR3 is CASTSGSDTGELFF. In DNA form, the CDR3 reads TGTGCCAGCACTAGCGGGAGTGACACCGGGGAGCTGTTTTTT.

The rearrangement uses TRBV2 and TRBJ2-1, with TRBD2 identical over 9 bases. Germline V lookup: CDR1 SNHLY, CDR2 FYNNEI. J lost 1 base, V lost 7 bases, and 5 bases had no gene match. This CDR3 is 15 amino acids long. The CDR3 loop is CASINSGSSYNEQFF. In nucleotides, the CDR3 is TGTGCCAGCATTAATAGCGGGAGTTCCTACAATGAGCAGTTCTTC.

The chain links TRBV7-9 to TRBJ2-3; 8 positions match TRBD1. Unmatched junction bases numbered 9, after V lost 4 bases and J lost 3 bases. Germline-derived CDR1 and CDR2 are SEHNR and FQNEAQ (reference sequence). This CDR3 is built from 16 residues. The DNA for the CDR3 is TGTGCCAGCAGCTCAGAGACAGGGGAAGTAACAGATACGCAGTATTTT. Protein sequence: CASSSETGEVTDTQYF.

V is TRBV12-5 and J is TRBJ1-1; 7 positions agree with TRBD1. J lost 1 base, V lost 5 bases, and 4 bases had no gene match. Germline loops: CDR1 LGHNT, CDR2 FRNRAP. CDR3 length: 14 amino acids. CDR3 in amino acids: CASGQRTGNTEAFF. The DNA for the CDR3 is TGTGCTAGTGGTCAAAGGACAGGGAACACTGAAGCTTTCTTT.

The gene calls are TRBV19 and TRBJ1-4; 8 bases match TRBD1. V shed 6 bases and J 2 bases; nucleotides not matched to a gene: 2. CDR3 length equals 14 residues. The germline V gene has CDR1 LNHDA and CDR2 SQIVND (reference sequence). The CDR3 DNA is TGTGCCAGTAGGAACAGGGGGACTAATGAAAAACTGTTTTTT. Encoded protein: CASRNRGTNEKLFF. Using reference TRBV19 and TRBJ1-4 for the parts outside the CDR3, the full variable domain is DGGITQSPKYLFRKEGQNVTLSCEQNLNHDAMYWYRQDPGQGLRLIYYSQIVNDFQKGDIAEGYSVSREKKESFPLTVTSAQKNPTAFYLCASRNRGTNEKLFFGSGTQLSVL.

The J gene is TRBJ2-5, the V gene TRBV6-1; no definite D call. Germline loops: CDR1 MNHNS, CDR2 SASEGT. This CDR3 is 14 amino acids long. V was clipped by 2 bases and J by 3 bases, with 10 bases between them. The CDR3 DNA reads TGTGCCAGCAGTGAATCGTCCAGGAAAGAGACCCAGTACTTC. Translation gives CASSESSRKETQYF.

The genes are TRBV7-2 and TRBJ2-2, with 10 positions matching TRBD2. CDR3 size: 15 residues. Germline assignment: CDR1 SGHTA and CDR2 FQGNSA. Germline trimming cut 5 bases from V and 7 bases from J; bases unmatched to any gene: 7. This CDR3 reads CASSPAGGQNGELFF. In DNA, the CDR3 is TGTGCCAGCAGCCCAGCGGGAGGGCAAAACGGGGAGCTGTTTTTT.

The V and J genes are TRBV7-3 and TRBJ2-7, with TRBD2 matching over 11 bases. V gave up 6 bases and J gave up 3 bases; unmatched junction bases: 7. The CDR3 totals 15 residues. Germline-derived CDR1 and CDR2 are SGHTA and FQGTGA. In nucleotides, the CDR3 is TGTGCCAGCAGTCCCACTAGCGGGGGCTTCTACGAGCAGTACTTC. It encodes CASSPTSGGFYEQYF.

This chain connects TRBV5-1 to TRBJ2-1; weak D call: TRBD1 (6 bases). The V end lost 8 bases, the J end lost 10 bases, and 13 bases lay between the germline ends. Germline CDR1 SGHRS, CDR2 YFSETQ. The CDR3 length is 11 residues. Here the CDR3 DNA reads TGCGCCAGGCCCGGGACACTAGAGCAGTTCTTC. Translation gives CARPGTLEQFF.

The chain uses TRBV9 and TRBJ2-5; D unclear. The CDR3 has 13 residues. Germline V CDR1 and CDR2: SGDLS, YYNGEE. Deletions cut 0 bases from V and 5 bases from J, with 8 bases between. This CDR3 is CASSVDSRETQYF. DNA for the CDR3: TGTGCCAGCAGCGTAGATAGTCGGGAGACCCAGTACTTC.

The chain joins TRBV12-5 to TRBJ2-5; D not resolved. CDR1 is LGHNT and CDR2 is FRNRAP in the germline V gene. With 0 bases removed from V and 2 bases from J, the gap between germline ends came to 4 bases. This CDR3 contains 13 residues. The CDR3 spells CASGLVNQETQYF. For the CDR3, the DNA is TGTGCTAGTGGTTTGGTAAATCAAGAGACCCAGTACTTC.

The DNA of the CDR3 is TGTGCCAGCAGCTTACTGGCAGGGGTGGAGACCCAGTACTTC. Its protein product is CASSLLAGVETQYF. This chain joins TRBV7-9 and TRBJ2-5; tentatively, D is TRBD1 (6 bases). Germline V gene sequence: CDR1 SEHNR, CDR2 FQNEAQ (reference sequence). There are 14 residues in the CDR3. V was pared by 2 bases and J by 5 bases, with 12 bases between.

This clone appeared a single time. The V and J genes are TRBV18 and TRBJ2-7; 8 bases match TRBD2. The CDR3 extends over 14 amino acids. The germline CDR1 and CDR2 sequences are KGHSH and LQKENI. Trimming removed 1 base from V and 5 bases from J; junction bases left unmatched: 4. The CDR3 nucleotides are TGTGCCAGCTCACCACGCACTAGCGGTAACGAGCAGTACTTC. Translating gives CASSPRTSGNEQYF.

The V call is TRBV18, the J call TRBJ1-1; D is unclear. The V end was cut by 2 bases, the J end by 6 bases, with 7 bases between. The CDR3 is 12 amino acids. Germline V gene lookup returns CDR1 KGHSH and CDR2 LQKENI. This chain's CDR3 is CASSPGGAEAFF. As DNA, the CDR3 is TGTGCCAGCTCACCAGGAGGAGCTGAAGCTTTCTTT. Supplemented by reference TRBV18 and TRBJ1-1, the full variable domain reads NAGVMQNPRHLVRRRGQEARLRCSPMKGHSHVYWYRQLPEEGLKFMVYLQKENIIDESGMPKERFSAEFPKEGPSILRIQQVVRGDSAAYFCASSPGGAEAFFGQGTRLTVV.